The 24 T cell receptor beta chains in this list originate from one sample, sequenced in a study of Tregs in tolerant kidney transplant recipients. Clones were read by immunoSEQ multiplex PCR, and TCRdb kept only the in-frame ones, dropping some. The repertoire consists of just over 15,000 clones, with 45% to 55% occurring once and the leading ten covering approximately 3%. CFSE-labeled recipient PBMCs were cultured approximately 6 days with irradiated graft donor PBMCs, then FACS-sorted. The antigens of these receptors remain unknown. Sample: CD4+ T cells from blood cultured with allogeneic cells, taken before the transplant. The receptors were gathered from a human patient who received a combined kidney and bone marrow transplant.

With respect to this clone: This CDR3 fails to terminate in the conserved phenylalanine or tryptophan, so it likely reflects a read error. The DNA is left out, because the CDR3 cannot be placed on it with certainty; the CDR3 is given as TCRdb lists it. The chain carries TRBV30 and TRBJ2-3; the D call TRBD2 from the table was never checked on the DNA. From germline, CDR1 is GTSNPN and CDR2 SVGIG (reference sequence). 12 amino acids form the CDR3, both terminal residues included. The CDR3 reads CAWGSMGGFAYL.

The chain links TRBV27 to TRBJ1-1; D not certain. Trimming pared 5 bases from V and 2 bases from J, leaving 9 bases between. Germline CDR1 MNHEY, CDR2 SMNVEV (reference sequence). This CDR3 is 13 amino acids long. The CDR3 coding sequence is TGTGCCAGCAGTCACCGGGGAAACACTGAAGCTTTCTTT. Translation gives CASSHRGNTEAFF.

This chain connects TRBV5-1 to TRBJ2-7; 10 positions match TRBD1. There are 15 residues in the CDR3. V lost 4 bases to trimming and J lost 4 bases; unmatched junction nucleotides: 8. Germline V lookup: CDR1 SGHRS, CDR2 YFSETQ. The CDR3 DNA sequence: TGCGCCAGCAGCCCGACGGGACAGGGGATTTACGAGCAGTACTTC. This codes for CASSPTGQGIYEQYF.

The J gene is TRBJ2-1, the V gene TRBV28, with D uncertain. Trimming cost V 5 bases and J 0 bases, with 14 bases left between them. The CDR3 is made up of 16 amino acids. CDR1 and CDR2 from the germline V gene are MDHEN and SYDVKM. CDR3 coding DNA: TGTGCCAGCAGTGCCTTCCGCGTTCACTCCTACAATGAGCAGTTCTTC. It is translated as CASSAFRVHSYNEQFF.

This chain links TRBV5-1 with TRBJ2-3; possibly TRBD2 for D (5 bases). Germline V gene data show CDR1 as SGHRS and CDR2 as YFSETQ. This CDR3 comprises 15 residues. V lost 3 bases, J lost 2 bases, and 13 bases lay in between. This CDR3 reads CASSWFLRVTDTQYF. CDR3 DNA sequence: TGCGCCAGCAGCTGGTTCTTGCGGGTCACAGATACGCAGTATTTT.

The chain combines TRBV5-5 with TRBJ1-5; no clear D gene. The germline V gene encodes CDR1 SGHKS and CDR2 YYEKEE (reference sequence). V shed 6 bases and J shed 4 bases, with 17 bases lying between them. CDR3 size: 15 residues. CDR3: CASTEGPGLNQPQHF. CDR3 nucleotides: TGTGCCAGCACCGAGGGTCCAGGTTTGAATCAGCCCCAGCATTTT. Combining the CDR3 with reference TRBV5-5 and TRBJ1-5 gives the whole variable domain DAGVTQSPTHLIKTRGQQVTLRCSPISGHKSVSWYQQVLGQGPQFIFQYYEKEERGRGNFPDRFSARQFPNYSSELNVNALLLGDSALYLCASTEGPGLNQPQHFGDGTRLSIL.

CDR3 in amino acids: CASSFREGTQYF. For the CDR3, the DNA is TGCGCCAGCAGCTTTCGGGAAGGTACGCAGTATTTT. The V and J genes are TRBV5-1 and TRBJ2-3; the D gene is possibly TRBD2 (5 bases). CDR1 is SGHRS, CDR2 YFSETQ, per germline. The CDR3 length is 12 residues. Trimming stripped 2 bases from V and 8 bases from J, with 9 bases between.

This clone is large in the sample. V and J are TRBV4-1 and TRBJ2-7; tentative D call: TRBD2 (6 bases). Trimming left V 4 bases short and J 4 bases short, with 17 bases between. The germline gives CDR1 MGHRA, CDR2 YSYEKL. This CDR3 has 15 residues. For the CDR3, the DNA is TGCGCCAGCAGCCCCGGGACTCAGGGTTGGTACGAGCAGTACTTC. Translating gives CASSPGTQGWYEQYF.

With regard to this clone: A read error may produce the germline difference seen at one junction end. Other DNA sequences in the sample encode the same CDR3. The CDR3 sequence: CATKTGVYNSPLHF. CDR3 DNA: TGTGCCACCAAGACAGGGGTCTATAATTCCCCCCTCCACTTT. The V call is TRBV10-3, the J call TRBJ1-6, with 8 bases lining up with TRBD1. CDR1 and CDR2 from the germline V gene are ENHRY and SYGVKD. This CDR3 region has 14 residues.

CDR3 protein: CASSQDRRSYTDTQYF. Here the CDR3 DNA reads TGTGCCAGCAGCCAAGATCGGCGGTCCTACACAGATACGCAGTATTTT. This chain uses TRBV4-2 with TRBJ2-3; unclear D gene. The CDR3 covers 16 residues. Trimming removed 0 bases at V and 2 bases at J, with 12 bases between. CDR1 is LGHNA, CDR2 YNFKEQ, per germline.

The CDR3 protein is CAIRAVEGLVKETGGETEAFF. For the CDR3, the DNA is TGTGCCATCCGGGCCGTTGAGGGGCTAGTTAAAGAGACAGGTGGGGAAACTGAAGCTTTCTTT. This chain connects TRBV10-3 to TRBJ1-1; TRBD1 might be the D (6 bases). This CDR3 region has 21 residues. Germline lookup yields CDR1 ENHRY and CDR2 SYGVKD. V dropped 8 bases and J dropped 5 bases, with 39 bases sitting between them.

The rearrangement joins TRBV4-1 to TRBJ1-2, with D possibly matching TRBD1 (5 bases). Germline assignment: CDR1 MGHRA and CDR2 YSYEKL. Trimming took off 5 bases at V and 4 bases at J, with 17 bases between the two ends. The CDR3 consists of 15 residues. This CDR3 reads CASSEVMGGVYGYTF. The CDR3 DNA is TGCGCCAGCAGCGAAGTGATGGGGGGAGTCTATGGCTACACCTTC.

The gene calls are TRBV7-2 and TRBJ2-7, with 11 bases that match TRBD2. This CDR3 spans 14 amino acids. V shed 6 bases, J shed 2 bases, and the junction held 3 bases outside the gene matches. Germline lookup yields CDR1 SGHTA and CDR2 FQGNSA. The CDR3 nucleotides are TGTGCCAGCAGGAGACTAGCGGGGACCTACGAGCAGTACTTC. The encoded protein is CASRRLAGTYEQYF. Full variable domain (outside the CDR3, taken from reference TRBV7-2 and TRBJ2-7): GAGVSQSPSNKVTEKGKDVELRCDPISGHTALYWYRQSLGQGLEFLIYFQGNSAPDKSGLPSDRFSAERTGGSVSTLTIQRTQQEDSAVYLCASRRLAGTYEQYFGPGTRLTVT.

In this sample, this clone turned up a few times. Within the sample, other DNA sequences also encode this same CDR3. The rearrangement uses TRBV4-3 and TRBJ1-6; 9 positions match TRBD1. V lost 3 bases, J lost 6 bases, and 9 bases stayed unmatched. CDR1 is LGHNA, CDR2 YSLEER, per germline. The CDR3 has 17 amino acids. CDR3 bases: TGCGCCAGCAGCCATGGTTTGACAGGGGGAAGTAATTCACCCCTCCACTTT. It specifies CASSHGLTGGSNSPLHF.

Only a few counts were recorded for this clone. The V and J genes are TRBV4-1 and TRBJ1-2, with D possibly being TRBD1 (6 bases). Trimming stripped 3 bases from V and 0 bases from J, with 11 bases between. There are 15 residues in the CDR3. Germline V lookup: CDR1 MGHRA, CDR2 YSYEKL. The CDR3 bases are TGCGCCAGCAGCCATAAACAGGGATCTAACTATGGCTACACCTTC. Translated, it gives CASSHKQGSNYGYTF.

The CDR3 region is CASSPTSGFYNEQFF. The CDR3 DNA reads as TGTGCCAGCTCACCAACTAGCGGGTTTTACAATGAGCAGTTCTTC. The rearrangement joins TRBV18 to TRBJ2-1; TRBD2 aligns across 9 bases. This CDR3 comprises 15 residues. V was pared by 2 bases and J by 4 bases, with 3 bases of the junction left unmatched. Germline V gives CDR1 KGHSH, CDR2 LQKENI.

CDR3 DNA: TGTGCCAGCAGCCGCGACAGGGCCTATGGCTACACCTTC. Protein product: CASSRDRAYGYTF. This chain links TRBV14 with TRBJ1-2, with TRBD1 identical over 7 bases. This CDR3 is 13 amino acids long. The germline CDR1 and CDR2 sequences are SGHDN and FVKESK. The V segment lost 4 bases and the J segment 4 bases; nucleotides outside the gene matches: 3.

This chain links TRBV4-3 with TRBJ2-7; D gene ambiguous. This CDR3 is 14 amino acids long. Germline assignment: CDR1 LGHNA and CDR2 YSLEER. The ends were cut back, 0 bases at V and 4 bases at J, with 10 bases in the middle. DNA of the CDR3: TGCGCCAGCAGCCAAGAGGTTTACGGTTACGAGCAGTACTTC. This translates into CASSQEVYGYEQYF.

This clone came up once. The rearrangement links TRBV18 to TRBJ2-7, with TRBD1 identical over 12 bases. Trimming cost V 4 bases and J 3 bases; bases outside gene matches: 1. Germline V gene data show CDR1 as KGHSH and CDR2 as LQKENI. This CDR3 region has 14 residues. CDR3 protein: CASSRDRGHYEQYF. The CDR3 DNA sequence: TGTGCCAGCTCACGGGACAGGGGGCACTACGAGCAGTACTTC.

The chain carries TRBV6-1 and TRBJ2-3; perhaps TRBD1 as D (6 bases). V lost 7 bases to trimming and J lost 2 bases, with 13 bases between them. The CDR3 is 14 amino acids. Germline assignment: CDR1 MNHNS and CDR2 SASEGT. The CDR3 sequence: CASIPRGHTDTQYF. The CDR3 coding sequence is TGTGCCAGCATTCCAAGGGGACACACAGATACGCAGTATTTT.

The rearrangement uses TRBV6-1 and TRBJ2-7; 9 nucleotides line up with TRBD2. This CDR3 has 15 residues. With V trimmed by 8 bases and J by 3 bases, 11 bases remained unmatched. The V gene's germline CDR1 is MNHNS and CDR2 SASEGT. The CDR3 DNA reads TGTGCCAGCCTCTATGTATCTAGCGGGAACTACGAGCAGTACTTC. Residues: CASLYVSSGNYEQYF.

This sequence joins TRBV10-3 and TRBJ2-5; 12 bases fit TRBD1. Germline CDR1 ENHRY, CDR2 SYGVKD. This CDR3 comprises 13 residues. The V gene end was trimmed by 11 bases and the J gene end by 4 bases; junction bases not matched to a gene: 5. The CDR3 nucleotides read TGTGCCTCACGGGACAGGGGGCGAGAGACCCAGTACTTC. Translating gives CASRDRGRETQYF.

The chain combines TRBV11-3 with TRBJ2-7; 12 bases align to TRBD2. The CDR3 has 15 amino acids. Germline values: CDR1 SGHNT, CDR2 YENEEA. V was clipped by 4 bases and J by 3 bases; unmatched bases: 4. CDR3 residues: CASSSGLAGFYEQYF. The CDR3 bases are TGTGCCAGCAGCTCAGGACTAGCGGGATTCTACGAGCAGTACTTC.

V and J are TRBV5-1 and TRBJ2-3; D is perhaps TRBD2 (5 bases). This CDR3 comprises 14 residues. Germline V gene data show CDR1 as SGHRS and CDR2 as YFSETQ. V lost 2 bases, J lost 2 bases, and 9 bases lay in between. CDR3 nucleotide sequence: TGCGCCAGCAGCTTAGCGGATAACACAGATACGCAGTATTTT. Its translation: CASSLADNTDTQYF.